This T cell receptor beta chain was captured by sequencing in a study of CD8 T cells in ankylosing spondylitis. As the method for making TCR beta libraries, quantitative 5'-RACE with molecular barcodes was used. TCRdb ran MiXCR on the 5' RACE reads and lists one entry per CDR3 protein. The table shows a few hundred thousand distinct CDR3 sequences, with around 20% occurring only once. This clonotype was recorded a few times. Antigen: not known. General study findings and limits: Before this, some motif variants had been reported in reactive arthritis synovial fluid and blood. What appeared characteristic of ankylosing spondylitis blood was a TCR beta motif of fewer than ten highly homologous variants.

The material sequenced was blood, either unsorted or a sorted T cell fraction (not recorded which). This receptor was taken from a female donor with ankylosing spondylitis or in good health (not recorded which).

In nucleotides, the CDR3 is TGTGCCAGCTCACCGACACGTAACACCGGGGAGCTGTTTTTT. It encodes CASSPTRNTGELFF. This chain links TRBV18 with TRBJ2-2, with D uncertain. This CDR3 is built from 14 residues. V lost 3 bases and J lost 2, with 7 bases in between. Germline CDR1 and CDR2: KGHSH and LQKENI.